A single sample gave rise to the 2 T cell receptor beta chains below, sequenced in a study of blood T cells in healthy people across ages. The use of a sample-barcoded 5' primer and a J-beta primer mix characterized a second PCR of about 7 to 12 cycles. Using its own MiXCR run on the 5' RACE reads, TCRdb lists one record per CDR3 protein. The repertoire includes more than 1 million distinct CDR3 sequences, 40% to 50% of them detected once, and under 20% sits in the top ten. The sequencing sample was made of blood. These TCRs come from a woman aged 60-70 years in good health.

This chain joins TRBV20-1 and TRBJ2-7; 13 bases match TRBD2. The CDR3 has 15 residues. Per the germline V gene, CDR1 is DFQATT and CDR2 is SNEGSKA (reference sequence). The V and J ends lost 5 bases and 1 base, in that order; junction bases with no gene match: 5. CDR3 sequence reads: CSAWTSGSSSYEQYF. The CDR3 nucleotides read TGCAGTGCTTGGACTAGCGGGAGCTCTTCCTACGAGCAGTACTTC.

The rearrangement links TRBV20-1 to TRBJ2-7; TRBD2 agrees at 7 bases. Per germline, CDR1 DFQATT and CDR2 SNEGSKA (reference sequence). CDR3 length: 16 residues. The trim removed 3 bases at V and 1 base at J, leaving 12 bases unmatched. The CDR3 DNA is TGCAGTGCTAGGGAATGGGGGGGGATTGGGTCCTACGAGCAGTACTTC. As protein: CSAREWGGIGSYEQYF.